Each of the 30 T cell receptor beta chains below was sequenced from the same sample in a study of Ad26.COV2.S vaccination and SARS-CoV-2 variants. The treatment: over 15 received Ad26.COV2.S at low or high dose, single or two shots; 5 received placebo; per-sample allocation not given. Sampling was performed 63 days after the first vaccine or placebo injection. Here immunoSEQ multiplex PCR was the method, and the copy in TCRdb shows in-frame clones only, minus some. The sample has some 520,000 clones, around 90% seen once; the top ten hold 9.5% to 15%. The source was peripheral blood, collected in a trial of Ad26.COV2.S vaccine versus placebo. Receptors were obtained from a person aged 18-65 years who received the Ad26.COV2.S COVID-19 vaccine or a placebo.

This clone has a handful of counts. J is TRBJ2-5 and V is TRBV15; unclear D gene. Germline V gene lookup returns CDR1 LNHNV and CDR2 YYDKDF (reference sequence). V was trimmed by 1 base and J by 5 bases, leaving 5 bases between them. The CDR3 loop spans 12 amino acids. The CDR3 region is CATSRVWETQYF. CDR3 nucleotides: TGTGCCACCAGCAGAGTTTGGGAGACCCAGTACTTC.

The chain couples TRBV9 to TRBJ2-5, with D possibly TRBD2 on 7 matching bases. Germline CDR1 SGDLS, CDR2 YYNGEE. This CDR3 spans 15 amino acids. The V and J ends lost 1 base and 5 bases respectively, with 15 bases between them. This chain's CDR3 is CASSVFGGAGETQYF. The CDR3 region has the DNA TGTGCCAGCAGCGTATTTGGGGGGGCAGGGGAGACCCAGTACTTC.

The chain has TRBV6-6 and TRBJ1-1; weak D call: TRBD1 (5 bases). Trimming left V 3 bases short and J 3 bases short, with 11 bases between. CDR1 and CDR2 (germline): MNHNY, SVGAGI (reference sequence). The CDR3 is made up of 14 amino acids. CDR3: CASSYMRGDTEAFF. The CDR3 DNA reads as TGTGCCAGCAGTTATATGCGGGGGGACACTGAAGCTTTCTTT.

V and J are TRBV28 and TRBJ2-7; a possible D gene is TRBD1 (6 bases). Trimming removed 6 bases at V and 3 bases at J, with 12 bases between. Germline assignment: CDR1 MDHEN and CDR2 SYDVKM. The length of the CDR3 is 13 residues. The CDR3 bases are TGTGCCAGCAGATCCGGGACAAACTACGAGCAGTACTTC. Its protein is CASRSGTNYEQYF.

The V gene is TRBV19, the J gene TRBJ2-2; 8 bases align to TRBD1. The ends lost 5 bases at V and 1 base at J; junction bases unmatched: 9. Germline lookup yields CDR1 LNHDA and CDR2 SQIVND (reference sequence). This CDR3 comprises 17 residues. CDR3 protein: CASSLSAGTGNTGELFF. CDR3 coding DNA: TGTGCCAGTAGTCTCTCCGCCGGGACAGGGAACACCGGGGAGCTGTTTTTT.

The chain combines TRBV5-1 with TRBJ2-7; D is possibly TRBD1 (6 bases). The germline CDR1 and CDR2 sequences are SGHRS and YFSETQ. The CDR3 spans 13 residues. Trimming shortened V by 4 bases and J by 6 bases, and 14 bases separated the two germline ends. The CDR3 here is CASSTTGRREQYF. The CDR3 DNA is TGCGCCAGCAGCACCACAGGGCGGCGCGAGCAGTACTTC. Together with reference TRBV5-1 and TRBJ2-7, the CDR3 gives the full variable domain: KAGVTQTPRYLIKTRGQQVTLSCSPISGHRSVSWYQQTPGQGLQFLFEYFSETQRNKGNFPGRFSGRQFSNSRSEMNVSTLELGDSALYLCASSTTGRREQYFGPGTRLTVT.

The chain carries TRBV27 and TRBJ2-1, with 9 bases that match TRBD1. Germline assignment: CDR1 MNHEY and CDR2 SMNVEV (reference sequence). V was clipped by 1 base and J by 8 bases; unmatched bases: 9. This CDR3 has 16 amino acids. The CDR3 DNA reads TGTGCCAGCAGTTTATTGAGGACAGGGGCTTGGGATGAGCAGTTCTTC. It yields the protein CASSLLRTGAWDEQFF.

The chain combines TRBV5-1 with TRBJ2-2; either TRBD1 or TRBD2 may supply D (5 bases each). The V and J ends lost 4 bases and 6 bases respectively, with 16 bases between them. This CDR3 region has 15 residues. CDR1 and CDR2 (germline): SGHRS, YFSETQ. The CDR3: CASSPGPPSPGELFF. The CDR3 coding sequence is TGCGCCAGCAGCCCGGGACCTCCTAGTCCCGGGGAGCTGTTTTTT.

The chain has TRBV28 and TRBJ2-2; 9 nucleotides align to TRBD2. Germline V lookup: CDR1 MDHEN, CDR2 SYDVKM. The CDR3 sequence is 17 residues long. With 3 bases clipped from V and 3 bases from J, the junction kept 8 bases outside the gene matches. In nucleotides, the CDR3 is TGTGCCAGCAGTTTCTCTACAGCGGGAGGTTACACCGGGGAGCTGTTTTTT. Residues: CASSFSTAGGYTGELFF.

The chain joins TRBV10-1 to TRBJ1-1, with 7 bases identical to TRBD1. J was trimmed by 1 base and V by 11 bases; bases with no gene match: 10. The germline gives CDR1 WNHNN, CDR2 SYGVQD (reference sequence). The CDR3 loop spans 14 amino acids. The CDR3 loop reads CAGRDSFQNTEAFF. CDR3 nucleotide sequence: TGCGCCGGTAGGGACAGCTTCCAGAACACTGAAGCTTTCTTT.

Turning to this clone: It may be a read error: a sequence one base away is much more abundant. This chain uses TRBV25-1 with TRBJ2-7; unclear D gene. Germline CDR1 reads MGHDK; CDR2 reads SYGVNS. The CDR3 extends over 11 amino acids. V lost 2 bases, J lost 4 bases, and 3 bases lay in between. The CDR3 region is CASSEIYEQYF. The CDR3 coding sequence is TGTGCCAGCAGTGAAATTTACGAGCAGTACTTC.

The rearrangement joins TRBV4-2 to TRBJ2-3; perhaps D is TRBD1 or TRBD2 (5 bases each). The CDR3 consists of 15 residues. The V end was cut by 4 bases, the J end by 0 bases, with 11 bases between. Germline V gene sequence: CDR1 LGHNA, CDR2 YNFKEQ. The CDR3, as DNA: TGTGCCAGCAGCCCGTCCGGGGCGAGCACAGATACGCAGTATTTT. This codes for CASSPSGASTDTQYF.

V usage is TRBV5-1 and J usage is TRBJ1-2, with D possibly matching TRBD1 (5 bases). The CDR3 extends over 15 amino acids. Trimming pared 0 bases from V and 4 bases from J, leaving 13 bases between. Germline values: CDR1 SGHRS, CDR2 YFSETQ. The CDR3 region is CASSLVRGLGYGYTF. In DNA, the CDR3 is TGCGCCAGCAGCTTGGTGAGGGGACTGGGCTATGGCTACACCTTC.

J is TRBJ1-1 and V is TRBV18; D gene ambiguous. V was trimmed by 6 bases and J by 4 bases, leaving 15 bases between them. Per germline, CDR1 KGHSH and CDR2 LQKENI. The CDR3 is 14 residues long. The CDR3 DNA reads TGTGCCAGCTCCCCCCTGTCATTCGGCACTGAAGCTTTCTTT. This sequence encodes CASSPLSFGTEAFF. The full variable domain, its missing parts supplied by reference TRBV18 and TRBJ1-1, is NAGVMQNPRHLVRRRGQEARLRCSPMKGHSHVYWYRQLPEEGLKFMVYLQKENIIDESGMPKERFSAEFPKEGPSILRIQQVVRGDSAAYFCASSPLSFGTEAFFGQGTRLTVV.

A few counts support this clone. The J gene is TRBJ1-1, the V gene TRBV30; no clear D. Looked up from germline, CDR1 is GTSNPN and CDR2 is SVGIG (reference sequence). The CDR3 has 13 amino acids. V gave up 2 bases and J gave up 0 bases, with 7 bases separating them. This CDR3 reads CAWSTGMNTEAFF. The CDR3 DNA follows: TGTGCCTGGAGTACCGGTATGAACACTGAAGCTTTCTTT.

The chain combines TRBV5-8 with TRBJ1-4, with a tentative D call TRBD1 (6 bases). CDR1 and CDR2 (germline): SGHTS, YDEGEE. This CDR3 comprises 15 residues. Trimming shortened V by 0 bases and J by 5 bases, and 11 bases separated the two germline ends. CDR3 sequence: CASSLATGKNEKLFF. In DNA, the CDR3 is TGTGCCAGCAGCTTGGCCACAGGGAAAAATGAAAAACTGTTTTTT.

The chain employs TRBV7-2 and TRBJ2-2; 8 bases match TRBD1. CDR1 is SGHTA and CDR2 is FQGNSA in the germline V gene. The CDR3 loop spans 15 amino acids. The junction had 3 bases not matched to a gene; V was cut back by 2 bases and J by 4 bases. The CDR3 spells CASSLWQGATGELFF. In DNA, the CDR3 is TGTGCCAGCAGCTTATGGCAGGGGGCCACCGGGGAGCTGTTTTTT.

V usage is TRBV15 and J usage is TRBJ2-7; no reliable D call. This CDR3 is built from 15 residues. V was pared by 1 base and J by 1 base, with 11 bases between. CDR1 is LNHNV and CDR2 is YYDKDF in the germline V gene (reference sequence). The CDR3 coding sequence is TGTGCCACCAGCAGAGGCCCGTCCGAATCCTACGAGCAGTACTTC. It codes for CATSRGPSESYEQYF.

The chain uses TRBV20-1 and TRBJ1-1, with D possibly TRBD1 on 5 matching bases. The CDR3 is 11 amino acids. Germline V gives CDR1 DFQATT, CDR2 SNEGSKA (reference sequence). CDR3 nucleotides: TGCAGCGTCGGAACAGGCTCTGAAGCTTTCTTT. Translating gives CSVGTGSEAFF.

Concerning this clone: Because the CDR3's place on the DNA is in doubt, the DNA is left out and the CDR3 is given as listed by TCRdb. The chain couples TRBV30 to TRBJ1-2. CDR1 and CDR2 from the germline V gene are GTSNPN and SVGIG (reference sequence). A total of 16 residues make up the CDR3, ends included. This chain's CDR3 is CAWSWGRGAQFLRVTF.

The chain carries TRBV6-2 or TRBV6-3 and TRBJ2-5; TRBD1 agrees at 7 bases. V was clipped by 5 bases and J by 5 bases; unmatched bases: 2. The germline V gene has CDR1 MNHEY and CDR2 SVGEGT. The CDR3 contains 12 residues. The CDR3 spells CASSTGVETQYF. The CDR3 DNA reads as TGTGCCAGCAGTACAGGGGTCGAGACCCAGTACTTC.

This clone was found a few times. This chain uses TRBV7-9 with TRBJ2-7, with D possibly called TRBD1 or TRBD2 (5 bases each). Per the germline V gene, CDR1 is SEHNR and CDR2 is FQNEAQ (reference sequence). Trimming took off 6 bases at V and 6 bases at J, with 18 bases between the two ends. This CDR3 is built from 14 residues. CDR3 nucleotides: TGTGCCAGCAGTTATAGGTGGGACGGGCTCGAGCAGTACTTC. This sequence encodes CASSYRWDGLEQYF.

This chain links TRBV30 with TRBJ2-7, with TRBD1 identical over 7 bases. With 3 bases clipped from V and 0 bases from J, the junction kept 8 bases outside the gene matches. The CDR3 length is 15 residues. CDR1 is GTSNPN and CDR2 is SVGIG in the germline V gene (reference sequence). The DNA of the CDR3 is TGTGCCTGGAGAAAACCGGGACAGAGCTCCTACGAGCAGTACTTC. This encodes CAWRKPGQSSYEQYF. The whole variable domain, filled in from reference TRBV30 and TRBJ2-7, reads SQTIHQWPATLVQPVGSPLSLECTVEGTSNPNLYWYRQAAGRGLQLLFYSVGIGQISSEVPQNLSASRPQDRQFILSSKKLLLSDSGFYLCAWRKPGQSSYEQYFGPGTRLTVT.

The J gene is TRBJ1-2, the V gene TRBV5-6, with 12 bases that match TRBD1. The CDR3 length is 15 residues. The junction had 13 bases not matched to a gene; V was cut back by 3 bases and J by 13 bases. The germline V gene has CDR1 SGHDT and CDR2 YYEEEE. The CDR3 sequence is CASSSQGTGGYRATF. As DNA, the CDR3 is TGTGCCAGCAGCTCCCAGGGGACAGGGGGCTACCGGGCCACCTTC.

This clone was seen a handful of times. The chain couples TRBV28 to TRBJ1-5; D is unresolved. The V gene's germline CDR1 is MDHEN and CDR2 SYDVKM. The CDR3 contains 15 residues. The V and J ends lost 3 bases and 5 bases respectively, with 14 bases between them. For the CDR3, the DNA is TGTGCCAGCAGTTTTTTGAGCGGGTCGTATCAGCCCCAGCATTTT. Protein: CASSFLSGSYQPQHF.

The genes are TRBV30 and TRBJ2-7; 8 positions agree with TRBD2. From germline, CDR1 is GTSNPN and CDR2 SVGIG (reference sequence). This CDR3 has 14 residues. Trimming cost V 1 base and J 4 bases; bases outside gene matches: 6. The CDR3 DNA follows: TGTGCCTGGAGTGAGGCGGGGGGCTGGTACGAGCAGTACTTC. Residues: CAWSEAGGWYEQYF.

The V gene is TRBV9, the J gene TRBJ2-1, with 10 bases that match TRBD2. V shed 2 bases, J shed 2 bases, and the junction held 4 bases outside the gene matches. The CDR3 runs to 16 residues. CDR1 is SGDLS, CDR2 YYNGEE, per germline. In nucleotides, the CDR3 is TGTGCCAGCAGCGTCCTAGCGGGAGAGACCTACAATGAGCAGTTCTTC. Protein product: CASSVLAGETYNEQFF.

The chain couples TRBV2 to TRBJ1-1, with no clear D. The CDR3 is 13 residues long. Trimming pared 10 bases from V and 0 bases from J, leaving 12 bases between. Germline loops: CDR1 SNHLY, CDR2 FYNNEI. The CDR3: CATSGEVNTEAFF. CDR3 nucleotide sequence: TGTGCCACCTCCGGAGAAGTGAACACTGAAGCTTTCTTT. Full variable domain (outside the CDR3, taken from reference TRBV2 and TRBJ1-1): EPEVTQTPSHQVTQMGQEVILRCVPISNHLYFYWYRQILGQKVEFLVSFYNNEISEKSEIFDDQFSVERPDGSNFTLKIRSTKLEDSAMYFCATSGEVNTEAFFGQGTRLTVV.

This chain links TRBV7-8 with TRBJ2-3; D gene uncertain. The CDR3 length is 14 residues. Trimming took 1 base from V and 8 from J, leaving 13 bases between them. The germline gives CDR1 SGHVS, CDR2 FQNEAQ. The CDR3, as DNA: TGTGCCAGCAGCTTAGGGTCCAACACGGGTACGCAGTATTTT. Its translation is CASSLGSNTGTQYF.

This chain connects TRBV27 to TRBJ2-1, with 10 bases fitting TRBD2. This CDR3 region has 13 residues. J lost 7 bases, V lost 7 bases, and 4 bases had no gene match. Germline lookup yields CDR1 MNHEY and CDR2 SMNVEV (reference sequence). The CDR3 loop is CASIGSGRNEQFF. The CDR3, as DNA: TGTGCCAGCATTGGTAGCGGGAGGAATGAGCAGTTCTTC.